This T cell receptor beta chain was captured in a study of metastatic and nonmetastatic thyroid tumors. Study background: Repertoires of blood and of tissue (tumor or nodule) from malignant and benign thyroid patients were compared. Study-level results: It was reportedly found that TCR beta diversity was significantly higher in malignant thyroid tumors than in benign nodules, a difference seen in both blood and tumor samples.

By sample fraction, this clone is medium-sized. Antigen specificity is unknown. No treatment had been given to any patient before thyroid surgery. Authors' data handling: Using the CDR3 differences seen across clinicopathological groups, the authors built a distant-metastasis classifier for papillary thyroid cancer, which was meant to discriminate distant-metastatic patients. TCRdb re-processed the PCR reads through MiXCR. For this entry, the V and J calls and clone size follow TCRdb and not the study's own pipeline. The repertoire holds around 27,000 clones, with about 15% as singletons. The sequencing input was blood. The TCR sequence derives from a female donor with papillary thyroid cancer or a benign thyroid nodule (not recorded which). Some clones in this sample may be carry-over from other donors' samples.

CDR3 protein: CAWSVIAGSYEQYF. Here the CDR3 DNA reads TGTGCCTGGAGTGTAATAGCCGGATCCTACGAGCAGTACTTC. The chain joins TRBV30 to TRBJ2-7; D is unclear. CDR3 length: 14 amino acids. V lost 0 bases and J lost 1, with 10 bases in between. From germline, CDR1 is GTSNPN and CDR2 SVGIG (reference sequence).